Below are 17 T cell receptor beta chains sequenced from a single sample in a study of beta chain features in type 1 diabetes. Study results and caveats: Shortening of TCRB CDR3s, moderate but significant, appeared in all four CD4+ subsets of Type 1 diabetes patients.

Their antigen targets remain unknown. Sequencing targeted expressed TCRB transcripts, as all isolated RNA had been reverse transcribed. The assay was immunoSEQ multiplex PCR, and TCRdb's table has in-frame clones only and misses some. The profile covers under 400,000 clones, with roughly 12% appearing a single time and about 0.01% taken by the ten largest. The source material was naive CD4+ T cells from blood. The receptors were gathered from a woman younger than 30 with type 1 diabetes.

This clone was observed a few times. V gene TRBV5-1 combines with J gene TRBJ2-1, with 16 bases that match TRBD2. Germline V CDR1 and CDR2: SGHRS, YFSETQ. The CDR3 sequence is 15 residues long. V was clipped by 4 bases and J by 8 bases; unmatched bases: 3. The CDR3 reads CASSGTSGRADEQFF. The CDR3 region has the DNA TGCGCCAGCAGCGGGACTAGCGGGAGGGCGGATGAGCAGTTCTTC.

Written as DNA, the CDR3 is TGTGCCACCGGCCTTCCGGGGGGCACAGATACGCAGTATTTT. Its protein is CATGLPGGTDTQYF. V gene TRBV7-9 combines with J gene TRBJ2-3; maybe TRBD2 (6 bases). The germline CDR1 and CDR2 sequences are SEHNR and FQNEAQ (reference sequence). Between the trimmed V and J ends, which lost 10 bases and 1 base, there was a span of 15 bases. This CDR3 spans 14 amino acids.

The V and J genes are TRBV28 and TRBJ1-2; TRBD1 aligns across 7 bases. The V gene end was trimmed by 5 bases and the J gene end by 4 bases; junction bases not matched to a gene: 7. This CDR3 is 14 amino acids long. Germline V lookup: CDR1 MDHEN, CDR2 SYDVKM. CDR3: CASSPGTEGYGYTF. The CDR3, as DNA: TGTGCCAGCAGTCCAGGGACAGAGGGCTATGGCTACACCTTC.

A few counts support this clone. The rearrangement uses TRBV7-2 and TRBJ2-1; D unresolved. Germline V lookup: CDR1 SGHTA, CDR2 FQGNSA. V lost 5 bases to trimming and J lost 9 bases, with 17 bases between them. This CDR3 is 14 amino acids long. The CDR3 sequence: CASSPRLSSREQFF. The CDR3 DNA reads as TGTGCCAGCAGCCCGAGATTAAGTTCCCGTGAGCAGTTCTTC.

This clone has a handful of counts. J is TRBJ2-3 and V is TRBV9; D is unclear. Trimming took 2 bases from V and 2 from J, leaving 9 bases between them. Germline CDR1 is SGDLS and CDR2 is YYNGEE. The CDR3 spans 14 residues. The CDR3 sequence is CASSVGQATDTQYF. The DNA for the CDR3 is TGTGCCAGCAGCGTGGGCCAGGCCACAGATACGCAGTATTTT.

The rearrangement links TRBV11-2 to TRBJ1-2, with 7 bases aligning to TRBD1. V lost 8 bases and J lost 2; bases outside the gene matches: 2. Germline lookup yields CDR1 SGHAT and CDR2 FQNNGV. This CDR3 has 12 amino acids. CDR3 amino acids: CASRDRNYGYTF. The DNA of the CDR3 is TGTGCCAGCCGGGACAGAAACTATGGCTACACCTTC.

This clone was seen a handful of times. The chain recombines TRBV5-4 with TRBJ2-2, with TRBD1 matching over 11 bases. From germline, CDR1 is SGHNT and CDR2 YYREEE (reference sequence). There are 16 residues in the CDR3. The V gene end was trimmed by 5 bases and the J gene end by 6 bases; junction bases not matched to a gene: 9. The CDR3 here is CASSAGDRGSPGELFF. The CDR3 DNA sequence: TGTGCCAGCAGTGCGGGGGACAGGGGGTCCCCCGGGGAGCTGTTTTTT.

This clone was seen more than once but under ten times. The CDR3 sequence is CASSRLAGLDTGELFF. The CDR3 region has the DNA TGTGCCAGCAGCCGACTCGCGGGGCTCGACACCGGGGAGCTGTTTTTT. The chain links TRBV14 to TRBJ2-2; D is possibly TRBD2 (6 bases). The V gene lost 4 bases and the J gene lost 3 bases, with 15 bases spanning the gap. CDR3 length: 16 residues. Germline CDR1 and CDR2: SGHDN and FVKESK.

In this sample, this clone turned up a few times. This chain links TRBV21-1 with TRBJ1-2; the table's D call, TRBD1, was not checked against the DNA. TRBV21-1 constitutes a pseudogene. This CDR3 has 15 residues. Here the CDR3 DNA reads TGTGCCAGCAGCAAACGTCAACAGAGAATCTATGGCTACACCTTC. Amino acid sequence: CASSKRQQRIYGYTF.

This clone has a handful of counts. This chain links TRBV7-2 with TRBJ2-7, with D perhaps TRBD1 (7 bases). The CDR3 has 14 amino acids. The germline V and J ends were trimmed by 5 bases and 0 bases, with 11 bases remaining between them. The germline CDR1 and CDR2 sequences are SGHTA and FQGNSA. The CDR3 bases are TGTGCCAGCAGCACCCAGGGGGGCTCCTACGAGCAGTACTTC. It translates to CASSTQGGSYEQYF.

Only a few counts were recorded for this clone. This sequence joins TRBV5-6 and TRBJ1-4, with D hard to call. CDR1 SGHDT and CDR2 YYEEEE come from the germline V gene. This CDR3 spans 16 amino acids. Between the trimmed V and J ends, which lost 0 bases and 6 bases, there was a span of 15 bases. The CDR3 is CASSLGHGFEDEKLFF. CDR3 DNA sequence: TGTGCCAGCAGCTTGGGCCACGGGTTCGAGGATGAAAAACTGTTTTTT.

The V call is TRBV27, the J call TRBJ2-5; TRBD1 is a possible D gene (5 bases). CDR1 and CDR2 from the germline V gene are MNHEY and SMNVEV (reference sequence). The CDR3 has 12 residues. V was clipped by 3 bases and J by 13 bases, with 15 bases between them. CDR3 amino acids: CASSFLDSARYF. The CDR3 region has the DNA TGTGCCAGCAGTTTCCTAGACAGCGCCCGGTACTTC.

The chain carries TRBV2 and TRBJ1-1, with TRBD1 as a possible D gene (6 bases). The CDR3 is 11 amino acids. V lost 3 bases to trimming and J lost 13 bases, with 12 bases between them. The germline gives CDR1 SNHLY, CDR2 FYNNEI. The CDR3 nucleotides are TGTGCCAGCAGTGATGGGACACCGTTTTTCTTT. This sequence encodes CASSDGTPFFF.

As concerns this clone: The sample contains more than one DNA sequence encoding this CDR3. The CDR3 DNA reads as TGCGCCAGCAGGCTAGCGGGAGAAGAGACCCAGTACTTC. Encoded protein: CASRLAGEETQYF. The chain uses TRBV5-1 and TRBJ2-5; 10 bases are shared with TRBD2. Germline-derived CDR1 and CDR2 are SGHRS and YFSETQ. V gave up 5 bases and J gave up 3 bases; unmatched junction bases: 1. This CDR3 has 13 residues.

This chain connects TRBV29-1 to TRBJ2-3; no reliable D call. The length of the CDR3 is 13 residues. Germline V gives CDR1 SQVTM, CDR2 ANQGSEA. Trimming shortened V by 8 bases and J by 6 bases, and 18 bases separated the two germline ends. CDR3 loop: CSLYRVTYDTQYF. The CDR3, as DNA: TGCAGCCTCTACCGGGTTACCTACGATACGCAGTATTTT.

CDR3 nucleotide sequence: TGTGCCAGCAGCGTTCACAGGGGGATCGTAAACACTGAAGCTTTCTTT. Translated, it gives CASSVHRGIVNTEAFF. V usage is TRBV9 and J usage is TRBJ1-1; TRBD1 aligns across 8 bases. V lost 2 bases, J lost 2 bases, and 8 bases stayed unmatched. CDR1 is SGDLS, CDR2 YYNGEE, per germline. This CDR3 comprises 16 residues.

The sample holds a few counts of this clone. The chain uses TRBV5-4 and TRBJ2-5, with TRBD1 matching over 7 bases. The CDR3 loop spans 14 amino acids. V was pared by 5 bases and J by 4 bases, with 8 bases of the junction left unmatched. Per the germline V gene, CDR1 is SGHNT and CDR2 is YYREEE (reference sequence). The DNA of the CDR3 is TGTGCCAGCAGTGAACTAACAGGGGTAGAGACCCAGTACTTC. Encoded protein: CASSELTGVETQYF.